The 27 T cell receptor beta chains listed next were all sequenced from one sample in a study of T cells after yellow fever vaccination. TCRdb itself ran the 5' RACE reads through MiXCR, one entry per CDR3 protein. The top ten hold 18% of the sample, which has roughly 340,000 distinct CDR3 sequences, more than 8.5% seen once. Material: PBMCs, obtained on the day of the first yellow fever vaccination. The source of these receptors is a young man who received the YFV17D yellow fever vaccine.

The chain is built from TRBV11-2 and TRBJ2-1; TRBD2 agrees at 7 bases. V lost 7 bases and J lost 2; bases outside the gene matches: 8. In germline, CDR1 is SGHAT, CDR2 FQNNGV. This CDR3 has 15 residues. The CDR3: CASIIQAGAYNEQFF. The CDR3 DNA sequence: TGTGCCAGCATCATTCAGGCGGGGGCCTACAATGAGCAGTTCTTC.

This clonotype was observed at least ten times. The J gene is TRBJ1-1, the V gene TRBV4-3; D ambiguous. V was shortened by 4 bases and J by 1 base, with 10 bases between the two germline ends. This CDR3 comprises 14 residues. Per germline, CDR1 LGHNA and CDR2 YSLEER. CDR3: CASSLRPRNTEAFF. DNA for the CDR3: TGCGCCAGCAGCCTACGCCCCAGGAACACTGAAGCTTTCTTT.

The chain recombines TRBV6-5 with TRBJ2-3; D may correspond to TRBD1 or TRBD2 (5 bases each). The CDR3 covers 15 residues. The V end lost 5 bases, the J end lost 3 bases, and 15 bases lay between the germline ends. The germline V gene encodes CDR1 MNHEY and CDR2 SVGAGI. The CDR3 nucleotides read TGTGCCAGCAGTACTACGGGACGGACGACAGATACGCAGTATTTT. Translation gives CASSTTGRTTDTQYF.

This clonotype was picked up a small number of times. The chain couples TRBV20-1 to TRBJ2-5; D might be TRBD1 (5 bases). The ends were cut back, 1 base at V and 5 bases at J, with 17 bases in the middle. The CDR3 is made up of 15 amino acids. Germline lookup yields CDR1 DFQATT and CDR2 SNEGSKA (reference sequence). This CDR3 reads CSARVKKPGWETQYF. The CDR3 DNA reads TGCAGTGCTAGAGTAAAAAAGCCAGGGTGGGAGACCCAGTACTTC.

This clonotype has a handful of counts. The rearrangement joins TRBV20-1 to TRBJ2-7; D might be TRBD1 (6 bases). In germline, CDR1 is DFQATT, CDR2 SNEGSKA (reference sequence). Trimming cost V 3 bases and J 2 bases, with 11 bases left between them. The CDR3 is made up of 13 amino acids. The CDR3: CSARDRIPYEQYF. The CDR3, as DNA: TGCAGTGCTAGGGACAGAATCCCCTACGAGCAGTACTTC.

As DNA, the CDR3 is TGTGCCAGCAGTCCGACGGGGGCTAATTACGAGCAGTACGTC. The encoded protein is CASSPTGANYEQYV. The J gene is TRBJ2-7, the V gene TRBV28; the D gene could be TRBD1 or TRBD2 (6 bases each). Trimming shortened V by 5 bases and J by 4 bases, and 15 bases separated the two germline ends. Per germline, CDR1 MDHEN and CDR2 SYDVKM. This CDR3 comprises 14 residues.

Comments on this clonotype: At one of its ends the junction is not consistent with the germline gene, which may arise from a read error. The chain couples TRBV4-2 to TRBJ1-6, with a possible D match to TRBD1 (6 bases). Per germline, CDR1 LGHNA and CDR2 YNFKEQ. The CDR3 length is 17 residues. The CDR3 DNA reads as TGTGGCAGCAGCCTAATCCTCGGGGGGCGAAATAATTCACCCCTCCACTTT. It encodes CGSSLILGGRNNSPLHF.

This clonotype was counted a single time. The chain uses TRBV3-1 and TRBJ1-1; no clear D gene. V was trimmed by 3 bases and J by 1 base, leaving 6 bases between them. CDR3 size: 13 residues. Germline V gene sequence: CDR1 LGHDT, CDR2 YNNKEL (reference sequence). CDR3 DNA sequence: TGTGCCAGCAGCCAGATACGGAACACTGAAGCTTTCTTT. Translation: CASSQIRNTEAFF.

This clonotype was observed a handful of times. The V gene is TRBV2, the J gene TRBJ1-1; D is undetermined. CDR3 length: 14 residues. Between the trimmed V and J ends, which lost 2 bases and 5 bases, there was a span of 12 bases. From germline, CDR1 is SNHLY and CDR2 FYNNEI. The CDR3 nucleotides read TGTGCCAGCAGTGAAAGGAGGGTATGGACTGAAGCTTTCTTT. Encoded protein: CASSERRVWTEAFF.

This clonotype was observed a handful of times. The J gene is TRBJ2-7, the V gene TRBV6-1; D gene unclear. Germline lookup yields CDR1 MNHNS and CDR2 SASEGT. The ends were cut back, 6 bases at V and 0 bases at J, with 12 bases in the middle. There are 14 residues in the CDR3. The CDR3 bases are TGTGCCAGCAGGGCCCCCGATTTCTCCTACGAGCAGTACTTC. This gives the protein CASRAPDFSYEQYF.

This clonotype has a count of ten or more. The V and J genes are TRBV4-1 and TRBJ2-1; possibly TRBD1 for D (6 bases). The CDR3 runs 18 residues. Germline-derived CDR1 and CDR2 are MGHRA and YSYEKL. V was trimmed by 1 base and J by 0 bases, leaving 16 bases between them. Here the CDR3 reads CASSQGLTGKGSYNEQFF. Here the CDR3 DNA reads TGCGCCAGCAGCCAAGGGCTTACAGGGAAAGGCTCCTACAATGAGCAGTTCTTC.

The chain is built from TRBV12-3 or TRBV12-4 and TRBJ2-2; 8 bases map to TRBD1. This CDR3 spans 15 amino acids. Unmatched junction bases numbered 4, after V lost 3 bases and J lost 4 bases. CDR3 sequence reads: CASSLATGATGELFF. The CDR3 DNA sequence: TGTGCCAGCAGTTTGGCGACAGGGGCCACCGGGGAGCTGTTTTTT.

This clonotype appeared a few times. The genes are TRBV18 and TRBJ2-7, with D hard to call. Germline V gene data show CDR1 as KGHSH and CDR2 as LQKENI. V shed 3 bases and J shed 2 bases, with 11 bases lying between them. The CDR3 length is 14 residues. The CDR3 DNA reads as TGTGCCAGCTCACCGATCTCGCAGACCTACGAGCAGTACTTC. Its translation: CASSPISQTYEQYF.

The chain couples TRBV6-2 or TRBV6-3 to TRBJ1-2; D uncertain. Germline lookup yields CDR1 MNHEY and CDR2 SVGEGT. This CDR3 is built from 11 residues. V was cut by 2 bases and J by 4 bases, with 2 bases left in between. The CDR3 region has the DNA TGTGCCAGCAGTTACCTCTATGGCTACACCTTC. Amino acids: CASSYLYGYTF.

The chain combines TRBV7-2 with TRBJ2-2, with D possibly matching TRBD2 (6 bases). Germline CDR1 is SGHTA and CDR2 is FQGNSA. The CDR3 contains 14 residues. V lost 5 bases, J lost 3 bases, and 10 bases lay in between. CDR3 region: CASSPGLDTGELFF. CDR3 DNA: TGTGCCAGCAGCCCGGGACTCGACACCGGGGAGCTGTTTTTT.

The chain employs TRBV20-1 and TRBJ2-7, with D unclear. Trimming shortened V by 5 bases and J by 3 bases, and 20 bases separated the two germline ends. The germline CDR1 and CDR2 sequences are DFQATT and SNEGSKA (reference sequence). The CDR3 runs to 15 residues. For the CDR3, the DNA is TGCAGTGCTTTCGACCGAACTGCCCTAGACTACGAGCAGTACGTC. Encoded protein: CSAFDRTALDYEQYV.

The sample holds a few counts of this clonotype. The DNA for the CDR3 is TGCAGTGCTAGTGCGGGTGGAAACACCATATATTTT. Translating it yields CSASAGGNTIYF. This chain links TRBV20-1 with TRBJ1-3; D remains unclear. Germline CDR1 DFQATT, CDR2 SNEGSKA (reference sequence). The CDR3 runs to 12 residues. V was cut by 3 bases and J by 3 bases, with 6 bases left in between.

This clonotype was seen ten or more times. The rearrangement joins TRBV6-1 to TRBJ2-3; 10 bases align to TRBD2. CDR3 length: 17 residues. V lost 6 bases and J lost 4; bases outside the gene matches: 13. Germline V CDR1 and CDR2: MNHNS, SASEGT. CDR3 amino acids: CASRVQAGGLSADTQYF. For the CDR3, the DNA is TGTGCCAGCAGGGTGCAAGCGGGGGGGCTTTCGGCAGATACGCAGTATTTT.

The sample holds many counts of this clonotype. The chain employs TRBV5-6 and TRBJ2-5, with 8 bases fitting TRBD1. CDR3 length: 14 amino acids. The V segment lost 4 bases and the J segment 5 bases; nucleotides outside the gene matches: 7. Germline V gives CDR1 SGHDT, CDR2 YYEEEE. The CDR3 spells CASSTPGTGETQYF. Written as DNA, the CDR3 is TGTGCCAGCAGCACACCCGGGACAGGCGAGACCCAGTACTTC.

In its sample, this clonotype was seen many times. This sequence joins TRBV5-6 and TRBJ1-2, with D hard to call. Trimming pared 1 base from V and 4 bases from J, leaving 5 bases between. The CDR3 covers 12 residues. From germline, CDR1 is SGHDT and CDR2 YYEEEE. This CDR3 reads CASSLSSYGYTF. In DNA form, the CDR3 reads TGTGCCAGCAGCTTGTCCTCCTATGGCTACACCTTC.

This chain uses TRBV5-4 with TRBJ2-7; 7 positions match TRBD1. Germline V gene lookup returns CDR1 SGHNT and CDR2 YYREEE (reference sequence). This CDR3 spans 15 amino acids. Trimming took 0 bases from V and 0 from J; bases not matched to a gene: 3. The CDR3, as DNA: TGTGCCAGCAGCTTGGGGACAGGAAGCTCCTACGAGCAGTACGTC. Residues: CASSLGTGSSYEQYV.

This rearrangement joins TRBV15 to TRBJ2-5; 13 bases match TRBD2. The CDR3 has 16 amino acids. The V gene end was trimmed by 5 bases and the J gene end by 3 bases; junction bases not matched to a gene: 6. The V gene's germline CDR1 is LNHNV and CDR2 YYDKDF (reference sequence). CDR3 DNA sequence: TGTGCCACCAGCCCGACTAGCGGGGGGCTAAAAGAGACCCAGTACTTC. It encodes CATSPTSGGLKETQYF.

The gene calls are TRBV12-3 or TRBV12-4 and TRBJ2-6; either TRBD1 or TRBD2 may supply D (5 bases each). V lost 7 bases, J lost 4 bases, and 20 bases lay in between. The CDR3 totals 17 residues. CDR3 protein: CASTTLGVLGGANVLTF. The CDR3 DNA sequence: TGTGCCAGCACCACTTTGGGGGTTTTGGGAGGGGCCAACGTCCTGACTTTC.

Notes on this clonotype: An end of the junction differs from the germline gene, which may be a read error. This chain links TRBV5-1 with TRBJ1-4; D call uncertain. Germline V CDR1 and CDR2: SGHRS, YFSETQ. The CDR3 loop spans 14 amino acids. In nucleotides, the CDR3 is TGCGCCAGCCGCGACGGCCGGGGAGGCGAAAAACTGTGTTTT. This codes for CASRDGRGGEKLCF. Looking up the rest from reference TRBV5-1 and TRBJ1-4 gives the full variable domain: KAGVTQTPRYLIKTRGQQVTLSCSPISGHRSVSWYQQTPGQGLQFLFEYFSETQRNKGNFPGRFSGRQFSNSRSEMNVSTLELGDSALYLCASRDGRGGEKLCFGSGTQLSVL.

This clonotype was detected a few times. The genes are TRBV25-1 and TRBJ1-2; the match to TRBD1 covers 7 bases. CDR1 MGHDK and CDR2 SYGVNS come from the germline V gene. The CDR3 runs 15 residues. Trimming removed 5 bases from V and 2 bases from J; junction bases left unmatched: 8. Here the CDR3 DNA reads TGTGCCAGCAGTTTCACAGGGGTAGGGAACTATGGCTACACCTTC. This encodes CASSFTGVGNYGYTF.

This clonotype appeared many times. V usage is TRBV6-2 or TRBV6-3 and J usage is TRBJ2-1, with D uncertain. The CDR3 covers 13 residues. Germline CDR1 MNHEY, CDR2 SVGEGT. With 8 bases removed from V and 7 bases from J, the gap between germline ends came to 15 bases. The CDR3 DNA sequence: TGTGCCAGCGGGCAGGCGACCTCAAATGAGCAGTTCTTC. This sequence encodes CASGQATSNEQFF.

The V call is TRBV7-3, the J call TRBJ1-1; D possibly corresponds to TRBD1 (6 bases). The CDR3 has 15 amino acids. Germline values: CDR1 SGHTA, CDR2 FQGTGA. Trimming pared 2 bases from V and 4 bases from J, leaving 14 bases between. DNA of the CDR3: TGTGCCAGCAGCTTAGCTGGACAGAGTGTCACTGAAGCTTTCTTT. Encoded protein: CASSLAGQSVTEAFF.